The rows below give T cell receptor beta chains drawn from one sample of a study of T-cell memory formation after mild COVID-19. TCRdb re-analysed the 5' RACE reads in MiXCR, keeping a single row per CDR3 protein. The sample includes around 300,000 distinct CDR3 sequences, 10% to 15% of them seen just once. The sample taken for sequencing was PBMCs or a T cell subset sorted from them (not recorded which). These receptors all come from a man aged 18 to 29 who had mild COVID-19 (a few samples of this study predate the infection). Cell type and time point are not known. Both conserved end residues are part of each CDR3. Each record gives: J gene, D gene, V gene, clone size, CDR3 DNA, CDR3 protein. The D gene is left open where the match is weak. Size values are once, few and many counts, or a class for expanded clones, and some rows have none.

J: TRBJ2-3; D: -; V: TRBV4-3; size: -; DNA: TGCGCCAGCAGCCAAGATCAATCCTATGGGACGCAGTATTTT; CDR3: CASSQDQSYGTQYF
J: TRBJ1-2; D: -; V: TRBV10-3; size: -; DNA: TGTGCCATCACCGCGGGCCTTAACTATGGCTACACCTTC; CDR3: CAITAGLNYGYTF
J: TRBJ2-7; D: -; V: TRBV6-5; size: few; DNA: TGTGCCAGCAGCCGGGACGCAGCTTCCTACGAGCAGTACTTC; CDR3: CASSRDAASYEQYF
J: TRBJ1-2; D: -; V: TRBV25-1; size: few; DNA: TGTGCCAGCAGAAGGCAGGGCGGGGGCTACACCTTC; CDR3: CASRRQGGGYTF
J: TRBJ2-5; D: TRBD2; V: TRBV7-4; size: few; DNA: TGTGCCAGCAGCGCTCCTAGCGGGGGAAACCAAGAGACCCAGTACTTC; CDR3: CASSAPSGGNQETQYF
J: TRBJ2-7; D: TRBD1; V: TRBV20-1; size: -; DNA: TGCAGTGCACACCGTTTAGGACAGGCTACCTACGAGCAGTACTTC; CDR3: CSAHRLGQATYEQYF
J: TRBJ2-7; D: -; V: TRBV7-2; size: few; DNA: TGTGCCAGCAGCCCGAGCACAGGCGTAGACTACGAGCAGTACTTC; CDR3: CASSPSTGVDYEQYF
J: TRBJ1-1; D: -; V: TRBV6-5; size: -; DNA: TGTGCCAGCAACTTAGGGGCCATGAACACTGAAGCTTTCTTT; CDR3: CASNLGAMNTEAFF
J: TRBJ1-4; D: TRBD1; V: TRBV7-9; size: -; DNA: TGTGCCAGCAGCTTAGACAGGGGGCAAGAAAAACTGTTTTTT; CDR3: CASSLDRGQEKLFF
J: TRBJ2-4; D: TRBD1; V: TRBV5-5; size: -; DNA: TGTGCCAGCAGCATCGCCAGGGGGACCAAAAACATTCAGTACTTC; CDR3: CASSIARGTKNIQYF
J: TRBJ1-1; D: -; V: TRBV19; size: many; DNA: TGTGCCAGTAGTACCGGACGGACGGTGAACACTGAAGCTTTCTTT; CDR3: CASSTGRTVNTEAFF
J: TRBJ2-6; D: -; V: TRBV12-3/TRBV12-4; size: -; DNA: TGTGCCAGCAGTTTTTGGGGGGCTGGGGCCAACGTCCTGACTTTC; CDR3: CASSFWGAGANVLTF
J: TRBJ1-5; D: -; V: TRBV4-1; size: -; DNA: TGCGCCAGCAGCCAAGATCAGGCCGATAATCAGCCCCAGCATTTT; CDR3: CASSQDQADNQPQHF
J: TRBJ2-5; D: -; V: TRBV5-1; size: -; DNA: TGCGCCAGCAGCTTGGTACAGGGACGGAAGGAGACCCAGTACTTC; CDR3: CASSLVQGRKETQYF
J: TRBJ2-5; D: TRBD1; V: TRBV29-1; size: few; DNA: TGCAGCGTTGAAGGAGTACAGGGGGCTGGAGAGACCCAGTACTTC; CDR3: CSVEGVQGAGETQYF
J: TRBJ2-4; D: -; V: TRBV29-1; size: few; DNA: TGCAGCGTTGGAACGACCAAAAACATTCAGTACTTC; CDR3: CSVGTTKNIQYF
J: TRBJ2-1; D: TRBD2; V: TRBV5-1; size: -; DNA: TGCGCCAGCAGACCTCTAGCGGGGGGGCCGGATGAGCAGTTCTTC; CDR3: CASRPLAGGPDEQFF
J: TRBJ1-5; D: -; V: TRBV6-5; size: -; DNA: TGTGCCAGCAGTACTCTAAGGGATCAGCCCCAGCATTTT; CDR3: CASSTLRDQPQHF
J: TRBJ2-3; D: -; V: TRBV4-1; size: many; DNA: TGCGCCAGCAGCCATCGCCACGGGGGCACAGATACGCAGTATTTT; CDR3: CASSHRHGGTDTQYF
J: TRBJ1-2; D: TRBD1; V: TRBV5-1; size: -; DNA: TGCGCCAGCAGCACCTGGGACAGTACTTATGGCTACACCTTC; CDR3: CASSTWDSTYGYTF
J: TRBJ2-1; D: -; V: TRBV12-3/TRBV12-4; size: -; DNA: TGTGCCAGCACCCTCCGGGAGTTCATCGGGCAGTTCTTC; CDR3: CASTLREFIGQFF
J: TRBJ2-1; D: -; V: TRBV4-3; size: -; DNA: TGCGCCAGCAGCCAAGATATAGTCGGCAGGGGCATGGATGAGCAGTTCTTC; CDR3: CASSQDIVGRGMDEQFF
J: TRBJ2-7; D: -; V: TRBV5-8; size: -; DNA: TGTGCCAGCAGCCCGAGGCACAGGAGCTCCTACGAGCAGTACTTC; CDR3: CASSPRHRSSYEQYF
J: TRBJ2-7; D: TRBD1; V: TRBV7-2; size: many; DNA: TGTGCCAGCAGCATCGAAACGGGACAGACCTACGAGCAGTACTTC; CDR3: CASSIETGQTYEQYF
J: TRBJ2-3; D: -; V: TRBV21-1; size: -; DNA: TGTGCCAGCAGCAAGGCCCCTGAGGAGCGCGGTACGCAGTATTTT; CDR3: CASSKAPEERGTQYF